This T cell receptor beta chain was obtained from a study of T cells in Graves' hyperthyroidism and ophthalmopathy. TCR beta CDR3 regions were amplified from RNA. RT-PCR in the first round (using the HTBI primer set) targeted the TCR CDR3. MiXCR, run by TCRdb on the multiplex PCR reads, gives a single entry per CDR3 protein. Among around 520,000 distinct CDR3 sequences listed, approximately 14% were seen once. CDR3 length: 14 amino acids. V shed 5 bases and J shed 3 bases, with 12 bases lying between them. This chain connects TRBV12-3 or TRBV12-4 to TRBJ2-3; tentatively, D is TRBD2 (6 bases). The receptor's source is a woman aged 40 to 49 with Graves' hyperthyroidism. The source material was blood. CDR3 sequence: CASSAGPGTDTQYF. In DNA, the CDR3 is TGTGCCAGCAGTGCGGGGCCAGGGACAGATACGCAGTATTTT.